This T cell receptor beta chain was found in a study of tumor-infiltrating lymphocytes in primary liver carcinoma. The study's findings and limits: Tumors had a significantly higher top-250-clone fraction than blood (p = 0.039).

Using a constant-region primer together with ProtoScript II reverse transcriptase, TCR beta cDNA was made from roughly 520 ng of total RNA. Modified slightly, ARM-PCR produced TCR beta libraries over three nested multiplex PCR rounds. In the first two PCR rounds, TRBV1-TRBV30 forward primers were paired with a C-beta reverse primer, and each round lasted roughly 10 cycles. TCRdb reprocessed the multiplex PCR reads with MiXCR, giving one entry per CDR3 protein. The sample lists roughly 32,000 distinct CDR3 sequences, just under 75% occurring once. About this clonotype: As yet, its antigen is unknown.

Co-extracting RNA and DNA was done with about 20-33 mg of unsorted bulk tissue as input. Five separate regions per tumor were sampled. This CDR3 has 16 residues. The germline CDR1 and CDR2 sequences are MDHEN and SYDVKM. J gave up 0 bases and V 8 bases, and 11 bases lay outside the gene matches. This TCR derives from a man aged 40-49 years with primary liver carcinoma and hepatitis B virus infection. Sequenced input: liver tumor tissue from sampling region 4. Described subset: tumor region T4, right-lateral pole. The J gene is TRBJ2-3, the V gene TRBV28, with 7 bases matching TRBD2. This CDR3 reads CASLGGTGGSTDTQYF. The CDR3 nucleotides read TGTGCCAGCCTGGGAGGAACGGGAGGAAGCACAGATACGCAGTATTTT.